The 20 T cell receptor beta chains reported below all come from one sample, sequenced in a study of T-cell memory formation after mild COVID-19. A single record per CDR3 protein comes from TCRdb applying MiXCR to the 5' RACE reads. This table has almost 250,000 distinct CDR3 sequences, approximately 15% appearing once. The sequenced sample consisted of PBMCs or a T cell subset sorted from them (not recorded which). Receptors were obtained from an adult woman who had mild COVID-19 (a few samples of this study predate the infection). Cell type and time point are not known.

The rearrangement links TRBV14 to TRBJ2-3; no clear D gene. The CDR3 contains 16 residues. V was pared by 0 bases and J by 3 bases, with 13 bases between. The germline V gene has CDR1 SGHDN and CDR2 FVKESK. The CDR3 is CASSQEVGRITDTQYF. The CDR3 DNA is TGTGCCAGCAGCCAAGAGGTCGGCAGAATTACAGATACGCAGTATTTT.

The rearrangement uses TRBV12-3 or TRBV12-4 and TRBJ2-3; perhaps TRBD1 as D (6 bases). The CDR3 runs to 15 residues. Trimming left V 3 bases short and J 2 bases short, with 12 bases between. DNA of the CDR3: TGTGCCAGCAGTTTTAGGCGGACAGCCACAGATACGCAGTATTTT. It encodes CASSFRRTATDTQYF.

This clonotype was observed a few times. CDR3 amino acids: CASSLPVSRTEAFF. The CDR3 DNA follows: TGTGCCAGCAGCCTCCCGGTTAGTAGGACTGAAGCTTTCTTT. The V and J genes are TRBV7-9 and TRBJ1-1; no definite D call. The CDR3 extends over 14 amino acids. Germline lookup yields CDR1 SEHNR and CDR2 FQNEAQ (reference sequence). With 5 bases removed from V and 5 bases from J, the gap between germline ends came to 15 bases.

This clonotype has a count of ten or more. The chain links TRBV3-1 to TRBJ2-7, with D hard to call. Trimming stripped 1 base from V and 3 bases from J, with 1 base between. The CDR3 has 11 amino acids. Germline V gene data show CDR1 as LGHDT and CDR2 as YNNKEL (reference sequence). The CDR3 sequence is CASSQGYEQYF. The CDR3 region has the DNA TGTGCCAGCAGCCAAGGCTACGAGCAGTACTTC.

CDR3 coding DNA: TGCGCCAGCAGCCCTGCATCGGGGGGCGCCTACAATGAGCAGTTCTTC. Its translation is CASSPASGGAYNEQFF. This chain uses TRBV4-1 with TRBJ2-1; D is perhaps TRBD2 (7 bases). The CDR3 totals 16 residues. Trimming pared 4 bases from V and 2 bases from J, leaving 15 bases between. CDR1 and CDR2 (germline): MGHRA, YSYEKL.

V usage is TRBV12-3 or TRBV12-4 and J usage is TRBJ2-1; 10 bases map to TRBD2. The CDR3 extends over 15 amino acids. V lost 6 bases to trimming and J lost 1 base; unmatched junction nucleotides: 3. Here the CDR3 reads CASRQLAGSYNEQFF. In DNA, the CDR3 is TGTGCCAGCAGGCAACTAGCGGGATCCTACAATGAGCAGTTCTTC.

The chain couples TRBV2 to TRBJ2-3; D is undetermined. The germline V gene has CDR1 SNHLY and CDR2 FYNNEI. This CDR3 comprises 12 residues. V was shortened by 9 bases and J by 4 bases, with 11 bases between the two germline ends. CDR3 sequence: CASTLRADTQYF. The CDR3 DNA sequence: TGTGCCAGTACTTTAAGAGCAGATACGCAGTATTTT.

This clonotype came up a few times. The rearrangement uses TRBV24-1 and TRBJ1-5; weak D call: TRBD1 (5 bases). Trimming removed 5 bases at V and 1 base at J, with 8 bases between. This CDR3 contains 14 residues. Germline CDR1 KGHDR, CDR2 SFDVKD. The CDR3 sequence is CATSASGSNQPQHF. The CDR3 region has the DNA TGTGCCACCAGTGCTTCAGGGAGCAATCAGCCCCAGCATTTT.

The table lists this clonotype with a few counts. This chain links TRBV27 with TRBJ2-4; TRBD2 aligns across 7 bases. Trimming removed 5 bases from V and 0 bases from J; junction bases left unmatched: 4. The CDR3 loop spans 15 amino acids. Germline values: CDR1 MNHEY, CDR2 SMNVEV (reference sequence). The CDR3 spells CASSGAGLAKNIQYF. In DNA form, the CDR3 reads TGTGCCAGCAGTGGAGCGGGACTAGCCAAAAACATTCAGTACTTC.

This clonotype was seen ten or more times. The chain is built from TRBV7-3 and TRBJ2-3; 7 bases map to TRBD2. CDR1 and CDR2 from the germline V gene are SGHTA and FQGTGA. The V gene end was trimmed by 5 bases and the J gene end by 3 bases; junction bases not matched to a gene: 5. This CDR3 contains 14 residues. The CDR3 nucleotides are TGTGCCAGCAGCCCAGGACTAGGGACAGATACGCAGTATTTT. Protein product: CASSPGLGTDTQYF.

This clonotype has only a few counts. The chain combines TRBV12-3 or TRBV12-4 with TRBJ2-1, with 12 nucleotides matching TRBD2. Trimming took 6 bases from V and 6 from J; bases not matched to a gene: 3. The CDR3 is 14 amino acids. CDR3 region: CASRLGLAGNEQFF. The CDR3 DNA sequence: TGTGCCAGCAGATTGGGACTAGCGGGCAATGAGCAGTTCTTC.

This clonotype was seen a handful of times. The chain couples TRBV4-2 to TRBJ1-2, with TRBD1 matching 9 bases. Germline V lookup: CDR1 LGHNA, CDR2 YNFKEQ. The CDR3 extends over 16 amino acids. J was trimmed by 4 bases and V by 0 bases; bases with no gene match: 6. DNA for the CDR3: TGTGCCAGCAGCCAAGATATCGGGACAGGGATCTATGGCTACACCTTC. Translating gives CASSQDIGTGIYGYTF.

This clonotype was detected a few times. The chain carries TRBV5-5 and TRBJ2-7; a weak D match, TRBD2 (6 bases). This CDR3 is 15 amino acids long. Germline values: CDR1 SGHKS, CDR2 YYEKEE (reference sequence). The V and J ends lost 2 bases and 0 bases respectively, with 12 bases between them. The CDR3 spells CASSFPGLSSYEQYF. The CDR3 nucleotides are TGTGCCAGCAGCTTTCCGGGACTCAGCTCCTACGAGCAGTACTTC. Looking up the rest from reference TRBV5-5 and TRBJ2-7 gives the full variable domain: DAGVTQSPTHLIKTRGQQVTLRCSPISGHKSVSWYQQVLGQGPQFIFQYYEKEERGRGNFPDRFSARQFPNYSSELNVNALLLGDSALYLCASSFPGLSSYEQYFGPGTRLTVT.

This clonotype has just a few counts. This chain uses TRBV5-8 with TRBJ1-2; D is uncertain. CDR1 and CDR2 (germline): SGHTS, YDEGEE. V was pared by 2 bases and J by 1 base, with 9 bases between. The CDR3 loop spans 14 amino acids. CDR3 residues: CASSLGGYNYGYTF. The CDR3 DNA is TGTGCCAGCAGCTTAGGTGGCTATAACTATGGCTACACCTTC.

The V gene is TRBV7-2, the J gene TRBJ1-5; no clear D gene. This CDR3 has 16 amino acids. The V end lost 2 bases, the J end lost 9 bases, and 20 bases lay between the germline ends. CDR1 and CDR2 (germline): SGHTA, FQGNSA. CDR3 amino acids: CASSLSARSMLGPQHF. As DNA, the CDR3 is TGTGCCAGCAGCTTAAGTGCACGGTCGATGCTTGGGCCCCAGCATTTT.

This clonotype has only a few counts. The chain uses TRBV2 and TRBJ2-1; 8 bases match TRBD1. Per the germline V gene, CDR1 is SNHLY and CDR2 is FYNNEI. CDR3 length equals 11 residues. V lost 8 bases to trimming and J lost 10 bases; unmatched junction nucleotides: 4. CDR3 DNA sequence: TGTGCCAGCCTTAGACAGGGGGAGCAGTTCTTC. Protein: CASLRQGEQFF.

The CDR3 coding sequence is TGTGCCACCAGTGGGGGCGGGAGCGCCTACAATGAGCAGTTCTTC. This translates into CATSGGGSAYNEQFF. V usage is TRBV24-1 and J usage is TRBJ2-1, with 7 nucleotides matching TRBD2. CDR1 KGHDR and CDR2 SFDVKD come from the germline V gene. The V gene end was trimmed by 5 bases and the J gene end by 2 bases; junction bases not matched to a gene: 5. The CDR3 is 15 amino acids.

This clonotype was counted only a few times. The J gene is TRBJ2-3, the V gene TRBV7-9; tentatively, D is TRBD2 (5 bases). The length of the CDR3 is 14 residues. The germline V gene encodes CDR1 SEHNR and CDR2 FQNEAQ (reference sequence). The V end lost 4 bases, the J end lost 0 bases, and 8 bases lay between the germline ends. In nucleotides, the CDR3 is TGTGCCAGCAGCTCTAGCCTTAGCACAGATACGCAGTATTTT. This codes for CASSSSLSTDTQYF.

This clonotype was seen more than once but under ten times. The chain employs TRBV10-3 and TRBJ2-7; no firm D call. The CDR3 totals 15 residues. Trimming stripped 0 bases from V and 3 bases from J, with 12 bases between. From germline, CDR1 is ENHRY and CDR2 SYGVKD. The CDR3 sequence is CAISESLGTVYEQYF. The CDR3 DNA follows: TGTGCCATCAGTGAGTCTTTGGGAACAGTCTACGAGCAGTACTTC.

The CDR3 DNA sequence: TGTGCCAGCAGCCGGAGCGGAATACGCACAGATACGCAGTATTTT. Its translation is CASSRSGIRTDTQYF. J is TRBJ2-3 and V is TRBV7-2, with D possibly TRBD2 on 5 matching bases. This CDR3 has 15 amino acids. The germline V gene encodes CDR1 SGHTA and CDR2 FQGNSA. Trimming pared 5 bases from V and 1 base from J, leaving 13 bases between.